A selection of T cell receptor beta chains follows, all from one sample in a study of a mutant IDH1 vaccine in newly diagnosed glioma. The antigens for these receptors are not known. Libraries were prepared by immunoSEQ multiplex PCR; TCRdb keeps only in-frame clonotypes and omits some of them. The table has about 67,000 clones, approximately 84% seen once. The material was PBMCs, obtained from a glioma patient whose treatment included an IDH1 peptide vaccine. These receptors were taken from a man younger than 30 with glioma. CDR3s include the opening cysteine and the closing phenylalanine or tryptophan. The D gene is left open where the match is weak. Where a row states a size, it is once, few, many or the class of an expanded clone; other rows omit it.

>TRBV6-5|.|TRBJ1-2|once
CASSYAWTANYGYTF
TGTGCCAGCAGTTACGCCTGGACAGCTAACTATGGCTACACCTTC
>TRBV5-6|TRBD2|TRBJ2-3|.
CASSGGAGRTDTQYF
TGTGCCAGCAGCGGTGGAGCGGGGCGCACAGATACGCAGTATTTT
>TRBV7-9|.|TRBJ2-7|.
CASSFLGGVNSYEQYF
TGTGCCAGCAGCTTTCTTGGGGGCGTAAATTCTTACGAGCAGTACTTC
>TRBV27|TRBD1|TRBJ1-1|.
CASSLLGTVNTEAFF
TGTGCCAGCAGTTTACTCGGGACAGTCAACACTGAAGCTTTCTTT
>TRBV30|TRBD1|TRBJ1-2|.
CAWREPGTGGVYTF
TGTGCCTGGAGAGAGCCAGGGACAGGGGGCGTCTACACCTTC
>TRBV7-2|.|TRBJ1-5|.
CASSSLGGARQPQHF
TGTGCCAGCAGCTCCCTGGGGGGGGCCCGGCAGCCCCAGCATTTT
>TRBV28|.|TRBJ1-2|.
CASTDGNGYTF
TGTGCCAGCACGGACGGGAATGGCTACACCTTC
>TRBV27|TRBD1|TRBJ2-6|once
CASSLSGQGPLSGANVLTF
TGTGCCAGCAGTTTATCTGGACAGGGCCCTCTCTCTGGGGCCAACGTCCTGACTTTC
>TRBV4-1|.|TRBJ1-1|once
CASSQWGGAIYNTEAFF
TGCGCCAGCAGCCAATGGGGAGGGGCGATATATAACACTGAAGCTTTCTTT
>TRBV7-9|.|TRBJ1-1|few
CASSPRVGAEMNTEAFF
TGTGCCAGCAGCCCCCGAGTGGGGGCCGAAATGAACACTGAAGCTTTCTTT
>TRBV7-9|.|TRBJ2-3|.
CASSLGRFDRPGDTQYF
TGTGCCAGCAGCTTAGGTAGATTCGACAGGCCGGGAGATACGCAGTATTTT
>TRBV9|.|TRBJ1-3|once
CASSVAQGSAGNTIYF
TGTGCCAGCAGCGTAGCCCAGGGGAGCGCTGGAAACACCATATATTTT
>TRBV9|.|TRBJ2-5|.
CASSVGTLRETQYF
TGTGCCAGCAGCGTCGGGACCCTGCGGGAGACCCAGTACTTC
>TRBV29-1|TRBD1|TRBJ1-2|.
CSAQQGGYGYTF
TGCAGCGCCCAGCAGGGGGGCTATGGCTACACCTTC
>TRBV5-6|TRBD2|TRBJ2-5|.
CASSPRRTSGGETQYF
TGTGCCAGCAGCCCTAGAAGGACTAGCGGGGGAGAGACCCAGTACTTC
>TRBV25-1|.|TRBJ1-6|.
CASSLTFNSPLHF
TGTGCCAGCAGCTTGACATTTAATTCACCCCTCCACTTT
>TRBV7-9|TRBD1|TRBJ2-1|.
CASRDRLYNEQFF
TGTGCCAGCAGGGACAGGCTCTACAATGAGCAGTTCTTC
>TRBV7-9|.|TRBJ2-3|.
CASSFARGFAESSTDTQYF
TGTGCCAGCAGCTTCGCCCGGGGGTTCGCGGAATCTAGCACAGATACGCAGTATTTT
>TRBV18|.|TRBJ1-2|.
CASSSRTENYGYTF
TGTGCCAGCTCATCCCGGACTGAGAACTATGGCTACACCTTC
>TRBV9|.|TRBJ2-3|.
CASSVNHGSTDTQYF
TGTGCCAGCAGCGTAAATCATGGCAGCACAGATACGCAGTATTTT
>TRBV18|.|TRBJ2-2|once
CASSPRSRTGELFF
TGTGCCAGCTCCCCACGGAGCAGGACCGGGGAGCTGTTTTTT
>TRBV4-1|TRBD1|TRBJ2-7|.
CASSSGTGGPYEQYF
TGCGCCAGCAGCTCCGGGACAGGAGGACCCTACGAGCAGTACTTC
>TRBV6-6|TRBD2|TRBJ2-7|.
CASSPTSGGYEQYF
TGTGCCAGCAGCCCGACTAGCGGGGGCTACGAGCAGTACTTC
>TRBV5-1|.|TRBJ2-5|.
CASRQGQETQYF
TGCGCCAGCAGGCAGGGCCAAGAGACCCAGTACTTC